The 2 T cell receptor beta chains in this list originate from one sample, sequenced in a study of shared clonotypes between healthy human individuals. Measured with immunoSEQ multiplex PCR; TCRdb has only the in-frame clones, and not every one. Of around 2.5 million clones listed, 90% to 95% were seen once; the top ten hold around 0.4%. Input material: naive CD4+ T cells from PBMCs. Subset of the sample: CD45RA+ positively selected. The receptors were gathered from a man aged 18-30 years in good health. Some clones in this sample may be carry-over from other donors' samples.

With respect to this clone: Distinct nucleotide sequences in the sample also encode this CDR3. The chain employs TRBV5-1 and TRBJ2-3; 10 bases align to TRBD2. The CDR3 length is 16 residues. CDR1 and CDR2 (germline): SGHRS, YFSETQ. With 5 bases clipped from V and 0 bases from J, the junction kept 6 bases outside the gene matches. For the CDR3, the DNA is TGCGCCAGCAGTTACGGACTAGCGGAGAGCACAGATACGCAGTATTTT. Translating it yields CASSYGLAESTDTQYF.

This clone appeared once. Other nucleotide sequences in the sample specify the same CDR3. The CDR3 is CASSAGQETQYF. The CDR3 nucleotides are TGTGCCAGCAGTGCAGGACAAGAGACCCAGTACTTC. The chain carries TRBV2 and TRBJ2-5, with D unresolved. Germline values: CDR1 SNHLY, CDR2 FYNNEI. V shed 4 bases and J shed 2 bases, with 5 bases lying between them. The CDR3 is 12 residues long.